This TCR beta chain was sequenced during a study of blood T cell repertoires in COVID-19. Study-level information: There were acute and convalescent COVID-19 samples, and they came from the United States, Italy and Spain. In each case, the material was cDNA or gDNA derived from T cells, B-cell-depleted T cells, or PBMCs.

Original data processing: Cell counts per sample came from amplifying reference gene primers. The method was immunoSEQ multiplex PCR; TCRdb's version includes in-frame clones alone and lacks a portion of them. The V and J calls and the clone size are those of that table, but D and trimming were determined from the DNA. Of approximately 350,000 clones listed, 70% to 90% were seen once; the top ten hold around 1.2%. The germline CDR1 and CDR2 sequences are MNHEY and SMNVEV (reference sequence). The CDR3 totals 13 residues. Trimming took off 5 bases at V and 7 bases at J, with 12 bases between the two ends.

The sample comprised peripheral blood. The rearrangement uses TRBV27 and TRBJ1-5; D unclear. The clonotype was recovered from a man aged 40-50 years with acute or convalescent COVID-19. CDR3 protein: CASSPTRVQPQHF. The DNA of the CDR3 is TGTGCCAGCAGTCCTACTAGAGTGCAGCCCCAGCATTTT.